This T cell receptor (beta chain) was obtained from a study of blood T cells in healthy people across ages. The authors extracted at least 6 micrograms of total RNA per sample. General study results and limits: Unsorted PBMCs blocked a conclusive comparison of naive and antigen-experienced cells.

It was with a sample-barcoded 5' primer and a J-beta primer mix that a second PCR of about 7 to 12 cycles was run. MiXCR, run by TCRdb on the 5' RACE reads, gives a single entry per CDR3 protein. The sample holds hundreds of thousands of distinct CDR3 sequences, approximately 21% seen once. This clonotype has just a few counts. Antigen specificity is unknown. The CDR3 sequence is 16 residues long. Germline V CDR1 and CDR2: SGHTA, FQGNSA. V dropped 2 bases and J dropped 0 bases, with 12 bases sitting between them. Sequencing input: blood. V and J are TRBV7-2 and TRBJ2-3; possibly TRBD2 for D (5 bases). This TCR derives from a man in his 70s in good health. The CDR3 DNA reads as TGTGCCAGCAGCTTAATGGACGGGATTAGCACAGATACGCAGTATTTT. It is translated as CASSLMDGISTDTQYF.